The clone carrying this T cell receptor beta chain turned up a few times. These data are taken from a study of blood T cell repertoires in COVID-19. Sequencing used immunoSEQ multiplex PCR; TCRdb keeps in-frame clones, though not all of them. The sample contains about 240,000 clones, around four fifths of which appear only once. This CDR3 is 14 amino acids long. V dropped 2 bases and J dropped 11 bases, with 13 bases sitting between them. CDR1 is LGHDT, CDR2 YNNKEL, per germline (reference sequence). The rearrangement uses TRBV3-1 (or the pseudogene TRBV3-2) and TRBJ1-6; tentative D call: TRBD1 (5 bases). This TCR came from a man aged 25 to 45 who had recovered from COVID-19. Material for sequencing was peripheral blood. The CDR3 nucleotides read TGTGCCAGCAGCCAAAAAGGCGGACATACACCCCTCCACTTT. Translation: CASSQKGGHTPLHF.